One sample yielded the 5 T cell receptor beta chains listed below, sequenced in a study of blood T cell repertoires in COVID-19 (dated by TCRdb to the early 2020s). The library was obtained by the immunoSEQ multiplex PCR assay. TCRdb mirrors the immuneACCESS table, restricted to in-frame sequences. Some clones are absent from its copies; in checked studies, under half trace to an unresolved V gene, and the reason for the others is unknown. For this sample the table gives roughly 150,000 clones, of which about 86% were detected only once. The ten largest clones represent 11% of the sample. Source material: peripheral blood. Receptor source: a man in his 70s with active or convalescent COVID-19.

The chain couples TRBV5-6 to TRBJ2-7, with 7 bases matching TRBD1. Germline-derived CDR1 and CDR2 are SGHDT and YYEEEE. The V segment lost 4 bases and the J segment 2 bases; nucleotides outside the gene matches: 12. CDR3 length equals 16 residues. CDR3 coding DNA: TGTGCCAGCAGCCCCCCCCCACAGGGGCGAACCTACGAGCAGTACTTC. Amino acid sequence: CASSPPPQGRTYEQYF.

The V gene is TRBV19, the J gene TRBJ1-1, with 9 positions matching TRBD1. V lost 7 bases to trimming and J lost 5 bases; unmatched junction nucleotides: 5. The CDR3 is 13 residues long. Germline assignment: CDR1 LNHDA and CDR2 SQIVND (reference sequence). As DNA, the CDR3 is TGTGCCAGTACCGGGACAGGGCCAACTGAAGCTTTCTTT. Its translation is CASTGTGPTEAFF.

This clone was observed a few times. The J gene is TRBJ1-5, the V gene TRBV3-1 (or the pseudogene TRBV3-2), with a weak D call TRBD1 (5 bases). V lost 1 base, J lost 3 bases, and 7 bases lay in between. Per the germline V gene, CDR1 is LGHDT and CDR2 is YNNKEL (reference sequence). This CDR3 comprises 14 residues. CDR3 nucleotides: TGTGCCAGCAGCCAAGCCAGGGACAATCAGCCCCAGCATTTT. Protein product: CASSQARDNQPQHF.

V is TRBV10-3 and J is TRBJ2-1; TRBD2 agrees at 7 bases. The V gene's germline CDR1 is ENHRY and CDR2 SYGVKD. The junction had 10 bases not matched to a gene; V was cut back by 8 bases and J by 6 bases. This CDR3 region has 14 residues. Here the CDR3 DNA reads TGTGCCATCTTAACTAGCGCCCAAAGCAATGAGCAGTTCTTC. Its protein product is CAILTSAQSNEQFF.

The chain joins TRBV18 to TRBJ1-5; 8 positions agree with TRBD1. The CDR3 is made up of 16 amino acids. Germline-derived CDR1 and CDR2 are KGHSH and LQKENI. V dropped 0 bases and J dropped 6; count of bases not matched to a gene: 7. The CDR3 DNA follows: TGTGCCAGCTCACCACCGTCACAGGGGGTGGGTCAGCCCCAGCATTTT. Protein sequence: CASSPPSQGVGQPQHF.